This T cell receptor (beta chain) was sequenced in a study of blood T cell repertoires in COVID-19. The repertoire was sequenced with immunoSEQ multiplex PCR; TCRdb's copy has only in-frame clones and lacks some. This sample has fewer than 400,000 clones, with 80% to 90% found just once. With V trimmed by 7 bases and J by 8 bases, 10 bases remained unmatched. Germline CDR1 reads LNHDA; CDR2 reads SQIVND (reference sequence). The CDR3 runs to 15 residues. In terms of age and location, participants ranged from about 18 to 100 years and lived in about 25 US areas. The recovered donors of Cohort 3 showed two negative PCRs, clearance, or symptom resolution.

The sequence was collected from a woman aged 50 to 65 who had recovered from COVID-19. The chain links TRBV19 to TRBJ1-5, with 11 nucleotides matching TRBD1. The sample was PBMCs or T cells enriched from blood (not recorded which). Written as DNA, the CDR3 is TGTGCCAGTAACTCGGACAGGGGGCGGCCGGAGCCCCAGCATTTT. It encodes CASNSDRGRPEPQHF.